This entry features one TCR beta chain sequence. Its antigen remains unidentified. The data were obtained in a study of PD-L1 blockade in urothelial cancer. Turning to the study itself: Atezolizumab therapy began for patients in about 2014, dosed at 1,200 mg intravenously every 3 weeks. Blood was subjected to analysis at 3 weeks (second dose) and 6 weeks following treatment start. Enrolled patients had been treated previously with 0 to 3 chemotherapy regimens.

Assay: immunoSEQ multiplex PCR; the TCRdb copy retains only in-frame clones and omits some. This table holds 25,000 to 30,000 clones, about 87% found once. Germline CDR1 SGHAT, CDR2 FQDESV (reference sequence). V lost 4 bases to trimming and J lost 5 bases; unmatched junction nucleotides: 6. The CDR3 runs 14 residues. Study-level points and caveats: Durable benefit accompanied greater 3-week expansion of tumor-associated blood clones.

This clonotype originated in a man aged 45 to 65 with urothelial cancer. Sequencing used PBMCs, obtained around atezolizumab (anti-PD-L1) treatment. This chain links TRBV11-1 with TRBJ2-5; 8 bases agree with TRBD1. The CDR3 protein is CASSWDRKGETQYF. The CDR3 bases are TGTGCCAGCAGCTGGGACAGGAAGGGGGAGACCCAGTACTTC.